This TCR beta chain is drawn from a study of blood T cell repertoires in COVID-19 (dated by TCRdb to 2020 to 2022). In the study overall: Samples from collaborators originated in the United States, Italy and Spain and spanned both the acute and convalescent phases of COVID-19. The material from the prospective study consisted of cDNA or gDNA derived from T cells, B-cell-depleted T cells, or PBMCs. Deeply sampled blood TCRbeta repertoires from subjects exposed to, actively infected with, or recovered from COVID-19 were included in the dataset. The repertoires were made available in a free public database intended to serve as a resource for research on the immune response to SARS-CoV-2. Samples were obtained from the ongoing ImmuneRACE study (first 160 participants) and from about 1,300 subjects provided by 6 global collaborators. Nearly every sample came with metadata listing a de-identified subject ID, COVID-19 status, age in years and sex. Where available, HLA class I and class II types were taken from metadata supplied by the sample provider and were not determined by assay-based typing. The research as a whole found: How much clinical and demographic metadata was included differed by source and by participant, and the metadata was provided uncurated.

In Seattle, one collaborating source enrolled patients while the infection was active and tracked those patients longitudinally over the course of disease. The collaborating institutions used their own protocols to collect whole blood in K2EDTA tubes. Collaborator samples were shipped for TCRbeta analysis as frozen whole blood, isolated PBMCs, or DNA extracted from either sample type. The immunoSEQ Assay, a bias-controlled multiplex PCR, was used to amplify TCRbeta CDR3 regions from genomic DNA. The source study handled its data this way. Nucleated cell counts per sample were estimated from amplification of reference gene primers within the assay. To quantify the absolute abundance of each unique TCRbeta CDR3 rearrangement, sequence reads were collapsed and filtered. For each sample, productive Simpson clonality was calculated as the square root of Simpson's diversity index across productive rearrangements. This immuneACCESS table, as held by TCRdb, lists in-frame sequences with V and J called but not all clones. Of the missing ones, under half trace to an unresolved V gene in checked studies; the others have no known cause. The V and J calls and the clone size are those of that table, but D and trimming were determined from the DNA. The sample table holds about 300,000 clones, of which roughly 90% were seen once. The leading ten clones occupy approximately 1.8% of the sample.

CDR1 and CDR2 were assigned from the germline V gene as SGHDN and FVKESK. The germline ends are 14 bases apart after V is trimmed by 1 base and J by 5 bases. Including the terminal cysteine and phenylalanine, the CDR3 comprises 15 residues. Only the CDR3 DNA stays, 45 bases, in frame from base 1. To note about this clone: Its antigen is unknown. No base qualities exist here, and no much larger clone lies one base off it.

This receptor chain uses TRBV14 and TRBJ2-5; the D gene is perhaps TRBD2, from 5 matching bases. Sequences were obtained from peripheral blood. The receptor was derived from a young woman with COVID-19, enrolled during active disease. The sequence in DNA is TGTGCCAGCAGCCAAGGTTGGACGAGAGGGGAGACCCAGTACTTC. Its amino acids are CASSQGWTRGETQYF.